This TCR beta chain was sequenced for a study of CD8+CD57+ T cells in acquired aplastic anemia. The use of genomic DNA as template underpinned the TCR beta VDJ and CDR3 profiling. TCRdb fed the reads into MiXCR, producing one record per CDR3 protein. In the table there are around 200,000 distinct CDR3 sequences, roughly 60% of which are singletons. The V gene's germline CDR1 is DFQATT and CDR2 SNEGSKA (reference sequence). The CDR3 extends over 13 amino acids. Trimming removed 5 bases at V and 2 bases at J, with 7 bases between. Patients chosen for sequencing had shown CD8+CD57+ cell expansion by flow cytometry. There were no patients without severe acquired aplastic anemia. Patients had received no therapy at the time of blood sampling.

V and J are TRBV20-1 and TRBJ2-6; no clear D. The sample consisted of sorted CD4+, CD8+, or CD8+CD57+ T cells (not recorded which) from PBMCs. The sequence derives from a human donor with aplastic anemia. This CDR3 is CSAFQPGANVLTF. CDR3 nucleotides: TGCAGTGCTTTCCAGCCTGGGGCCAACGTCCTGACTTTC.